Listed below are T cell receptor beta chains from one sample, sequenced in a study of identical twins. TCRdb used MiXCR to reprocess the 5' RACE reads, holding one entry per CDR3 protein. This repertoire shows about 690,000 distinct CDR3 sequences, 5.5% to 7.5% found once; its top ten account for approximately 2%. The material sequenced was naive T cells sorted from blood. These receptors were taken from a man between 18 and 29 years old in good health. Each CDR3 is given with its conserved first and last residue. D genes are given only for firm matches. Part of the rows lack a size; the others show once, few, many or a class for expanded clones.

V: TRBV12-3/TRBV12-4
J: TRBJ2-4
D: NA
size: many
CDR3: CASSLLGVAKNIQYF
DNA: TGTGCCAGCAGTTTACTGGGGGTAGCCAAAAACATTCAGTACTTC

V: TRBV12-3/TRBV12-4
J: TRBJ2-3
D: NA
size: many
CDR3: CASSFGDGSDTQYF
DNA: TGTGCCAGCAGTTTTGGGGACGGTTCAGATACGCAGTATTTT

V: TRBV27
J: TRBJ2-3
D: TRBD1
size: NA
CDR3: CASSFLGQATDTQYF
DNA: TGTGCCAGCAGTTTCCTGGGACAGGCCACAGATACGCAGTATTTT

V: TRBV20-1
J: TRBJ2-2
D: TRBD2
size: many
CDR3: CSATRLAGNTGELFF
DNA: TGCAGTGCTACCAGACTAGCGGGGAACACCGGGGAGCTGTTTTTT

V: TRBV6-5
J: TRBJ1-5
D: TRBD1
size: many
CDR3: CASSWDRNSNQPQHF
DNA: TGTGCCAGCAGTTGGGACAGAAATAGCAATCAGCCCCAGCATTTT

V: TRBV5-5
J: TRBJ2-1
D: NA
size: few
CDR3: CASSQFSPNEQFF
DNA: TGTGCCAGCAGCCAGTTTAGCCCCAACGAGCAGTTCTTC

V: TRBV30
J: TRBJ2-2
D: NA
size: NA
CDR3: CAWETVQSANTGELFF
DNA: TGTGCCTGGGAAACTGTTCAATCCGCGAACACCGGGGAGCTGTTTTTT

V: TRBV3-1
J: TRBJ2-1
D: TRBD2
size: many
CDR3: CASSPRDYDNEQFF
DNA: TGTGCCAGCAGCCCCCGGGACTACGACAATGAGCAGTTCTTC

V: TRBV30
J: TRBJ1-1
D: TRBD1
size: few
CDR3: CAWSRDSPRGLAFF
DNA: TGTGCCTGGAGTCGGGACAGTCCCAGAGGGCTAGCTTTCTTT

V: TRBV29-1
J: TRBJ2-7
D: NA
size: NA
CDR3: CSVGGEAYEQYF
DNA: TGCAGCGTTGGGGGGGAAGCCTACGAGCAGTACTTC

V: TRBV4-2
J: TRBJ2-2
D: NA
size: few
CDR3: CASSQPRAGELFF
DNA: TGTGCCAGCAGCCAACCCCGGGCCGGGGAGCTGTTTTTT

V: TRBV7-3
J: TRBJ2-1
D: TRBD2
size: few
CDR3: CASSPDGGRLYNEQFF
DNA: TGTGCCAGCAGCCCCGATGGCGGGAGGCTCTACAATGAGCAGTTCTTC

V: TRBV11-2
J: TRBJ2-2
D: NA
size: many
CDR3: CASSPGLLLGSNTGELFF
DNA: TGTGCCAGCAGCCCGGGTCTTTTATTAGGATCGAACACCGGGGAGCTGTTTTTT

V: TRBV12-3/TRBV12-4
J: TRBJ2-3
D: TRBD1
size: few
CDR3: CASSARDRGPDTQYF
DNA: TGTGCCAGCAGTGCCCGGGACAGGGGTCCAGATACGCAGTATTTT

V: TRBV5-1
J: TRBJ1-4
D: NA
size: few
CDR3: CASSSDSFNEKLFF
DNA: TGCGCCAGCAGCTCGGACAGTTTTAATGAAAAACTGTTTTTT